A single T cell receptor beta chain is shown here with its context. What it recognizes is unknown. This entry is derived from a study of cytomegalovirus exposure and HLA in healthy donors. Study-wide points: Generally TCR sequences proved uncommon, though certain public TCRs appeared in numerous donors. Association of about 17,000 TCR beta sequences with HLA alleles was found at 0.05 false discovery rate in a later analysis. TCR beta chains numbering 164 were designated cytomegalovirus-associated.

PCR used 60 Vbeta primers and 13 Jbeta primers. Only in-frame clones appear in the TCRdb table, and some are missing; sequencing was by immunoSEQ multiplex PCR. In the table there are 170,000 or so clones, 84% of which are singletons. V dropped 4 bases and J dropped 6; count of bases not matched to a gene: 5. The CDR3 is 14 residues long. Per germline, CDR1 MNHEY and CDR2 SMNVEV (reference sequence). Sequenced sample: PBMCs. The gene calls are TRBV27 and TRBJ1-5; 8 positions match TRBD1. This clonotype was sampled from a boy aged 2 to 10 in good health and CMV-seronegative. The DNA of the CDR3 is TGTGCCAGCAGTTCGACAGGGGTCAGTCAGCCCCAGCATTTT. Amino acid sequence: CASSSTGVSQPQHF.